This T cell receptor beta chain was profiled in a study of control samples from healthy donors and cancer patients. TCRdb keeps only in-frame clones here, not all; method: immunoSEQ multiplex PCR. The sample holds around 140,000 clones; approximately 91% are singletons and the top ten take approximately 3.4%. J was trimmed by 4 bases and V by 4 bases; bases with no gene match: 8. CDR3 size: 15 residues. Germline values: CDR1 SGHRS, CDR2 YFSETQ. This chain joins TRBV5-1 and TRBJ1-2, with 9 bases fitting TRBD1. Sequencing was done on a sample of blood. This TCR was recovered from a man aged 25 to 40 in good health. CDR3: CASSPATGGGYGYTF. The DNA of the CDR3 is TGCGCCAGCAGCCCAGCCACAGGGGGCGGCTATGGCTACACCTTC.